Below, 23 T cell receptor beta chains from the same sample are listed, as sequenced in a study of cytomegalovirus exposure and HLA in healthy donors (dated by TCRdb to 2015 to 2018). The library was produced with the immunoSEQ multiplex PCR assay. For the multiplex PCR, a mixture combining 60 forward primers for TCR Vbeta segments and 13 reverse primers for TCR Jbeta segments was used. As stored in TCRdb, this immuneACCESS dataset retains in-frame rearrangements with V and J assigned. A fraction of the clones does not appear; measured against another copy, unresolved V genes explain less than half of the discrepancy, and the remainder lacks a known reason. The sample has some 150,000 clones on record, around 85% of them singletons. The top ten constitute around 0.93% of the sample. Sequenced input: PBMCs. The receptor source for this set is a woman in her thirties in good health and CMV-seronegative.

This chain links TRBV6-6 with TRBJ2-7, with D maybe TRBD1 (5 bases). The germline CDR1 and CDR2 sequences are MNHNY and SVGAGI (reference sequence). CDR3 length: 14 amino acids. Trimming left V 5 bases short and J 1 base short, with 12 bases between. The CDR3 coding sequence is TGTGCCAGCAGTCCGGACATATTGTCCTACGAGCAGTACTTC. This codes for CASSPDILSYEQYF.

This clone was picked up a small number of times. The chain joins TRBV6-6 to TRBJ1-4; 7 bases align to TRBD1. The J segment lost 8 bases and the V segment lost 6 bases, leaving 9 bases of the junction unmatched. Germline CDR1 is MNHNY and CDR2 is SVGAGI (reference sequence). The CDR3 is 14 residues long. The CDR3 here is CASSSTGYGEKLFF. The CDR3 region has the DNA TGTGCCAGCAGCTCGACAGGGTATGGGGAAAAACTGTTTTTT.

The chain couples TRBV5-1 to TRBJ1-1; D is unresolved. The germline V gene encodes CDR1 SGHRS and CDR2 YFSETQ. V was clipped by 1 base and J by 0 bases, with 10 bases between them. The CDR3 sequence is 15 residues long. Here the CDR3 reads CASSLSPGMNTEAFF. DNA of the CDR3: TGCGCCAGCAGCTTGTCGCCCGGGATGAACACTGAAGCTTTCTTT.

The chain is built from TRBV9 and TRBJ1-1, with 7 nucleotides matching TRBD1. The CDR3 covers 18 residues. The V and J ends lost 7 bases and 4 bases, in that order; junction bases with no gene match: 22. The germline gives CDR1 SGDLS, CDR2 YYNGEE. DNA for the CDR3: TGTGCCAGCGGGCGGAGTCCGGGACAGCCGGGGTTGGGCACTGAAGCTTTCTTT. Amino acids: CASGRSPGQPGLGTEAFF.

J is TRBJ2-7 and V is TRBV5-6, with D possibly being TRBD1 (5 bases). The CDR3 is 15 amino acids. Germline loops: CDR1 SGHDT, CDR2 YYEEEE. Trimming left V 1 base short and J 0 bases short, with 11 bases between. CDR3 coding DNA: TGTGCCAGCAGCTTGCAGTGGGGCATCTCCTACGAGCAGTACTTC. It yields the protein CASSLQWGISYEQYF.

This chain connects TRBV5-1 to TRBJ2-7, with D possibly being TRBD1 (6 bases). CDR3 size: 15 residues. The ends were cut back, 4 bases at V and 4 bases at J, with 18 bases in the middle. CDR1 and CDR2 (germline): SGHRS, YFSETQ. The CDR3 protein is CASSQTMGQVYEQYF. CDR3 nucleotides: TGCGCCAGCAGCCAAACCATGGGACAAGTTTACGAGCAGTACTTC. Variable domain in full (rest from reference TRBV5-1 and TRBJ2-7): KAGVTQTPRYLIKTRGQQVTLSCSPISGHRSVSWYQQTPGQGLQFLFEYFSETQRNKGNFPGRFSGRQFSNSRSEMNVSTLELGDSALYLCASSQTMGQVYEQYFGPGTRLTVT.

CDR3 nucleotide sequence: TGCGCCAGCAGCCAAGCTAGGACAGCTAACTATGGCTACACCTTC. This sequence encodes CASSQARTANYGYTF. The chain joins TRBV4-3 to TRBJ1-2; possible D gene TRBD1, 6 bases. The CDR3 is 15 residues long. The germline gives CDR1 LGHNA, CDR2 YSLEER. V was clipped by 1 base and J by 0 bases, with 9 bases between them.

The V and J genes are TRBV5-8 and TRBJ2-1, with 14 bases fitting TRBD2. This CDR3 contains 15 residues. Germline V lookup: CDR1 SGHTS, CDR2 YDEGEE. V was clipped by 3 bases and J by 9 bases; unmatched bases: 5. The CDR3 DNA reads as TGTGCCAGCAGCTCGCCGGGACTAGCGGGAGCTGAGCAGTTCTTC. Encoded protein: CASSSPGLAGAEQFF.

A few counts support this clone. The CDR3 spells CASSAIQGSGGYTF. Written as DNA, the CDR3 is TGTGCCAGCAGTGCAATTCAGGGGTCAGGTGGCTACACCTTC. The chain has TRBV6-1 and TRBJ1-2; a possible D gene is TRBD1 (6 bases). Germline lookup yields CDR1 MNHNS and CDR2 SASEGT. V lost 4 bases to trimming and J lost 7 bases, with 16 bases between them. The length of the CDR3 is 14 residues.

The rearrangement joins TRBV6-4 to TRBJ1-1, with D unresolved. The V and J ends lost 8 bases and 5 bases respectively, with 9 bases between them. Per the germline V gene, CDR1 is MRHNA and CDR2 is SNTAGT. CDR3 length equals 11 residues. The CDR3 DNA is TGTGCCAGCTCCGGAGGGACTGAAGCTTTCTTT. Its protein product is CASSGGTEAFF.

This chain joins TRBV15 and TRBJ2-3, with D possibly TRBD2 on 7 matching bases. The CDR3 extends over 17 amino acids. Germline-derived CDR1 and CDR2 are LNHNV and YYDKDF (reference sequence). Deletions cut 0 bases from V and 0 bases from J, with 13 bases between. CDR3 loop: CATSRDPGGTSTDTQYF. The DNA for the CDR3 is TGTGCCACCAGCAGAGATCCGGGGGGCACTAGCACAGATACGCAGTATTTT.

The J gene is TRBJ2-2, the V gene TRBV5-1, with 10 bases aligning to TRBD2. V was pared by 4 bases and J by 1 base, with 1 base of the junction left unmatched. The CDR3 consists of 15 residues. CDR1 is SGHRS and CDR2 is YFSETQ in the germline V gene. The CDR3, as DNA: TGCGCCAGCAGCCTAGCGGGGGTGAACACCGGGGAGCTGTTTTTT. It is translated as CASSLAGVNTGELFF.

J is TRBJ1-6 and V is TRBV5-4; 7 positions match TRBD1. This CDR3 spans 17 amino acids. Looked up from germline, CDR1 is SGHNT and CDR2 is YYREEE (reference sequence). J lost 5 bases, V lost 4 bases, and 12 bases had no gene match. This CDR3 is CASSPLTGIDHNSPLHF. Here the CDR3 DNA reads TGTGCCAGCAGCCCCTTGACAGGGATTGACCATAATTCACCCCTCCACTTT.

This clone was found once. The chain uses TRBV29-1 and TRBJ1-1; tentative D call: TRBD1 (5 bases). CDR1 is SQVTM, CDR2 ANQGSEA, per germline. The CDR3 extends over 14 amino acids. V lost 5 bases to trimming and J lost 11 bases, with 24 bases between them. The CDR3 DNA follows: TGCAGCGTTATAAGTCCGGGGGATCGTGTCGGTGCTTTCTTT. It codes for CSVISPGDRVGAFF.

The rearrangement uses TRBV10-1 and TRBJ2-1; TRBD2 aligns across 8 bases. CDR3 length equals 16 residues. The V segment lost 3 bases and the J segment 2 bases; nucleotides outside the gene matches: 6. The germline gives CDR1 WNHNN, CDR2 SYGVQD (reference sequence). CDR3 coding DNA: TGCGCCAGCAGTGATGGGAGCGGGGGACCCTACAATGAGCAGTTCTTC. Its translation is CASSDGSGGPYNEQFF.

This chain links TRBV7-9 with TRBJ1-1, with D uncertain. Germline-derived CDR1 and CDR2 are SEHNR and FQNEAQ (reference sequence). Deletions cut 5 bases from V and 8 bases from J, with 15 bases between. The CDR3 loop spans 13 amino acids. The CDR3 DNA sequence: TGTGCCAGCAGCCTGACCCTTAACAGCGAAGCTTTCTTT. Translating gives CASSLTLNSEAFF.

This clone has just one count. This chain connects TRBV7-2 to TRBJ2-7; tentatively, D is TRBD1 (6 bases). The germline gives CDR1 SGHTA, CDR2 FQGNSA. This CDR3 region has 14 residues. V was shortened by 5 bases and J by 7 bases, with 18 bases between the two germline ends. CDR3 DNA: TGTGCCAGCAGCCTAGGGGACATCTCTGGGGAGCAGTACTTC. Encoded protein: CASSLGDISGEQYF.

This chain links TRBV5-6 with TRBJ2-7, with 7 nucleotides matching TRBD1. The germline V gene has CDR1 SGHDT and CDR2 YYEEEE. V lost 4 bases, J lost 6 bases, and 10 bases stayed unmatched. CDR3 length equals 14 residues. The CDR3 is CASSARDRTSEQYF. The DNA of the CDR3 is TGTGCCAGCAGCGCCCGGGACAGAACCTCCGAGCAGTACTTC.

This chain joins TRBV10-1 and TRBJ2-2, with a tentative D call TRBD2 (6 bases). CDR1 is WNHNN, CDR2 SYGVQD, per germline (reference sequence). CDR3 length: 14 amino acids. The germline V and J ends were trimmed by 8 bases and 3 bases, with 13 bases remaining between them. Here the CDR3 reads CASGWTTYTGELFF. The CDR3 nucleotides are TGCGCCAGCGGGTGGACTACCTACACCGGGGAGCTGTTTTTT.

This clone was seen only once. The chain has TRBV19 and TRBJ1-5; 9 bases are shared with TRBD1. Germline V gene lookup returns CDR1 LNHDA and CDR2 SQIVND (reference sequence). The junction had 8 bases not matched to a gene; V was cut back by 2 bases and J by 0 bases. This CDR3 has 18 amino acids. CDR3 loop: CASSIRRGTGHSNQPQHF. The CDR3 DNA reads TGTGCCAGTAGTATACGACGAGGGACAGGGCATAGCAATCAGCCCCAGCATTTT.

V usage is TRBV11-2 and J usage is TRBJ2-3; TRBD2 matches 13 bases. V was pared by 4 bases and J by 0 bases, with 10 bases of the junction left unmatched. Germline CDR1 is SGHAT and CDR2 is FQNNGV. The length of the CDR3 is 19 residues. This CDR3 is CASSSKPGLAGLSTDTQYF. In DNA form, the CDR3 reads TGTGCCAGCAGCTCTAAGCCGGGACTAGCGGGGCTCAGCACAGATACGCAGTATTTT.

The V gene is TRBV7-8, the J gene TRBJ1-5; D is unresolved. The CDR3 has 16 amino acids. Germline V gene sequence: CDR1 SGHVS, CDR2 FQNEAQ. Trimming took off 1 base at V and 4 bases at J, with 14 bases between the two ends. This chain's CDR3 is CASSLGFAGHNQPQHF. For the CDR3, the DNA is TGTGCCAGCAGCTTAGGCTTCGCGGGTCATAATCAGCCCCAGCATTTT.

The CDR3 sequence: CASSSTRLSTDTQYF. The CDR3 bases are TGTGCCAGCAGTTCTACGCGACTCTCCACAGATACGCAGTATTTT. J is TRBJ2-3 and V is TRBV6-5; D ambiguous. The CDR3 sequence is 15 residues long. Germline V gene lookup returns CDR1 MNHEY and CDR2 SVGAGI. V dropped 4 bases and J dropped 2 bases, with 13 bases sitting between them.